The 20 T cell receptor beta chains reported below all come from one sample, sequenced in a study of beta chain features in type 1 diabetes. Study conclusions and caveats: Shortening of TCRB CDR3s, moderate but significant, appeared in all four CD4+ subsets of Type 1 diabetes patients.

Reverse transcribing all isolated RNA meant expressed TCRB transcripts were sequenced. The protocol was immunoSEQ multiplex PCR, while the TCRdb copy is restricted to in-frame clones and leaves out a portion. The sample lists roughly 180,000 clones; approximately 7.8% were seen once. The antigens for these receptors are not known. The sample was central memory CD4+ T cells from blood. The source of these receptors is a woman aged 35 to 49 with type 1 diabetes.

The sample holds many counts of this clone. The chain joins TRBV28 to TRBJ2-7; tentative D call: TRBD1 (5 bases). CDR1 MDHEN and CDR2 SYDVKM come from the germline V gene. V was clipped by 4 bases and J by 3 bases, with 10 bases between them. The CDR3 is 13 amino acids. The CDR3 region has the DNA TGTGCCAGCAGTTCGCCGCAGGGCTACGAGCAGTACTTC. Translating gives CASSSPQGYEQYF.

This clone appeared a few times. The CDR3 loop reads CASSYSVQVPFF. The CDR3 region has the DNA TGTGCCAGCAGTTACTCGGTGCAGGTGCCGTTCTTC. This chain uses TRBV6-6 with TRBJ2-1; D unresolved. The V end was cut by 0 bases, the J end by 15 bases, with 12 bases between. This CDR3 region has 12 residues. Germline V CDR1 and CDR2: MNHNY, SVGAGI (reference sequence).

The gene calls are TRBV19 and TRBJ1-2; D is unclear. This CDR3 is 14 amino acids long. The ends were cut back, 5 bases at V and 5 bases at J, with 15 bases in the middle. Germline V gene sequence: CDR1 LNHDA, CDR2 SQIVND (reference sequence). CDR3 in DNA: TGTGCCAGTAGTTTATCGACGGCGGGTTATGGCTACACCTTC. Protein product: CASSLSTAGYGYTF.

A few counts support this clone. This rearrangement joins TRBV7-2 to TRBJ2-7; D is undetermined. The V end was cut by 4 bases, the J end by 0 bases, with 7 bases between. CDR1 and CDR2 (germline): SGHTA, FQGNSA. This CDR3 has 13 amino acids. The CDR3 region is CASSYRSSYEQYF. DNA of the CDR3: TGTGCCAGCAGCTATAGGAGCTCCTACGAGCAGTACTTC.

V and J are TRBV7-8 and TRBJ1-1; D ambiguous. V gave up 3 bases and J gave up 8 bases, with 10 bases separating them. This CDR3 spans 12 amino acids. Germline loops: CDR1 SGHVS, CDR2 FQNEAQ. The CDR3 nucleotides are TGTGCCAGCAGCTTCCAACCCGGGGAAGCTTTCTTT. Its translation: CASSFQPGEAFF.

This clone was seen a few times. CDR3 amino acids: CASSELGLATYNEQFF. CDR3 DNA sequence: TGTGCCAGCAGTGAATTGGGGCTAGCGACCTACAATGAGCAGTTCTTC. V usage is TRBV6-1 and J usage is TRBJ2-1; TRBD2 is a possible D gene (6 bases). CDR1 is MNHNS and CDR2 is SASEGT in the germline V gene. V was shortened by 2 bases and J by 2 bases, with 13 bases between the two germline ends. The CDR3 spans 16 residues.

The chain links TRBV19 to TRBJ1-2; no clear D. Germline assignment: CDR1 LNHDA and CDR2 SQIVND (reference sequence). V was pared by 3 bases and J by 5 bases, with 10 bases between. There are 13 residues in the CDR3. The DNA for the CDR3 is TGTGCCAGTAGTATTTATACACCTTATGGCTACACCTTC. Its protein is CASSIYTPYGYTF.

This clone has just a few counts. This sequence joins TRBV7-9 and TRBJ2-2; the match to TRBD1 covers 7 bases. This CDR3 region has 14 residues. The V segment lost 5 bases and the J segment 1 base; nucleotides outside the gene matches: 1. CDR1 and CDR2 from the germline V gene are SEHNR and FQNEAQ (reference sequence). The CDR3 coding sequence is TGTGCCAGCAGCGGACAGGTGAACACCGGGGAGCTGTTTTTT. Translating it yields CASSGQVNTGELFF.

This clone was seen a handful of times. The chain employs TRBV11-1 and TRBJ2-5, with 10 positions matching TRBD1. Germline V lookup: CDR1 SGHAT, CDR2 FQDESV (reference sequence). V lost 5 bases to trimming and J lost 9 bases; unmatched junction nucleotides: 12. The CDR3 is 15 residues long. In nucleotides, the CDR3 is TGTGCCAGCAGCCCGGGGACAGGGGCCGGGAGGGCCCAGTACTTC. As protein: CASSPGTGAGRAQYF. Supplemented by reference TRBV11-1 and TRBJ2-5, the full variable domain reads EAEVAQSPRYKITEKSQAVAFWCDPISGHATLYWYRQILGQGPELLVQFQDESVVDDSQLPKDRFSAERLKGVDSTLKIQPAELGDSAMYLCASSPGTGAGRAQYFGPGTRLLVL.

The table lists this clone with a few counts. The rearrangement joins TRBV5-6 to TRBJ2-7, with 7 bases identical to TRBD1. The CDR3 length is 13 residues. Germline V gives CDR1 SGHDT, CDR2 YYEEEE. Trimming at V came to 0 bases and at J to 5 bases, leaving 2 bases not matched to a gene. The CDR3 loop reads CASSLVDRDEQYF. The CDR3 bases are TGTGCCAGCAGCTTGGTTGACAGGGACGAGCAGTACTTC.

This sequence joins TRBV4-3 and TRBJ1-2, with D hard to call. CDR1 and CDR2 (germline): LGHNA, YSLEER. The ends were cut back, 0 bases at V and 8 bases at J, with 10 bases in the middle. CDR3 length equals 13 residues. CDR3 in amino acids: CASSQEHLEGYTF. CDR3 sequence (DNA): TGCGCCAGCAGCCAAGAACATTTGGAGGGCTACACCTTC.

This clone has only a few counts. The chain joins TRBV7-8 to TRBJ2-7; 11 bases map to TRBD1. V lost 5 bases and J lost 4; bases outside the gene matches: 7. The CDR3 totals 15 residues. Per the germline V gene, CDR1 is SGHVS and CDR2 is FQNEAQ. The CDR3 here is CASSTGTGGSYEQYF. CDR3 nucleotide sequence: TGTGCCAGCAGCACCGGGACAGGGGGTTCGTACGAGCAGTACTTC. Full variable domain (remainder filled in from reference TRBV7-8 and TRBJ2-7): GAGVSQSPRYKVAKRGQDVALRCDPISGHVSLFWYQQALGQGPEFLTYFQNEAQLDKSGLPSDRFFAERPEGSVSTLKIQRTQQEDSAVYLCASSTGTGGSYEQYFGPGTRLTVT.

This clone appeared a few times. V usage is TRBV15 and J usage is TRBJ1-5; D is uncertain. V was cut by 3 bases and J by 3 bases, with 18 bases left in between. Germline assignment: CDR1 LNHNV and CDR2 YYDKDF (reference sequence). The CDR3 extends over 17 amino acids. The CDR3 here is CATSRPRGGGNNQPQHF. Written as DNA, the CDR3 is TGTGCCACCAGCAGGCCCCGAGGAGGAGGGAACAATCAGCCCCAGCATTTT.

This clone was observed a few times. This rearrangement joins TRBV13 to TRBJ2-5; 11 bases match TRBD2. From germline, CDR1 is PRHDT and CDR2 FYEKMQ (reference sequence). The ends lost 3 bases at V and 2 bases at J; junction bases unmatched: 5. The length of the CDR3 is 16 residues. CDR3 sequence (DNA): TGTGCCAGCAGCTTCCCCGGACTAGCGGGTCAAGAGACCCAGTACTTC. Encoded protein: CASSFPGLAGQETQYF.

The chain carries TRBV4-1 and TRBJ2-5; D not resolved. V shed 2 bases and J shed 5 bases, with 12 bases lying between them. From germline, CDR1 is MGHRA and CDR2 YSYEKL. This CDR3 contains 14 residues. The DNA for the CDR3 is TGCGCCAGCAGCCAAACTCCGGGTCTGGAGACCCAGTACTTC. Residues: CASSQTPGLETQYF.

The rearrangement links TRBV10-3 to TRBJ2-7; 12 bases match TRBD1. Losses at the gene ends were 10 bases for V and 4 bases for J; bases not matched to a gene: 8. CDR1 and CDR2 from the germline V gene are ENHRY and SYGVKD. The CDR3 contains 14 residues. CDR3 sequence: CATGAGQGAYEQYF. In DNA, the CDR3 is TGTGCCACCGGGGCGGGACAGGGGGCTTACGAGCAGTACTTC.

This chain links TRBV6-5 with TRBJ1-1; D ambiguous. This CDR3 contains 13 residues. Trimming cost V 6 bases and J 1 base, with 9 bases left between them. CDR1 and CDR2 (germline): MNHEY, SVGAGI. CDR3 nucleotide sequence: TGTGCCAGCAGACACGGGGAGAACACTGAAGCTTTCTTT. Its protein product is CASRHGENTEAFF.

The chain combines TRBV15 with TRBJ2-2; 8 bases line up with TRBD2. CDR3 length equals 18 residues. V was pared by 5 bases and J by 0 bases, with 11 bases of the junction left unmatched. The germline gives CDR1 LNHNV, CDR2 YYDKDF (reference sequence). The CDR3 reads CATSAPGVTSANTGELFF. The CDR3 nucleotides are TGTGCCACCAGCGCTCCCGGGGTGACTAGCGCGAACACCGGGGAGCTGTTTTTT. Combining the CDR3 with reference TRBV15 and TRBJ2-2 gives the whole variable domain DAMVIQNPRYQVTQFGKPVTLSCSQTLNHNVMYWYQQKSSQAPKLLFHYYDKDFNNEADTPDNFQSRRPNTSFCFLDIRSPGLGDTAMYLCATSAPGVTSANTGELFFGEGSRLTVL.

This clone was observed a handful of times. The V and J genes are TRBV12-5 and TRBJ2-1; D is possibly TRBD1 (5 bases). Deletions cut 2 bases from V and 9 bases from J, with 8 bases between. CDR1 and CDR2 (germline): LGHNT, FRNRAP. CDR3 size: 12 residues. CDR3 sequence (DNA): TGTGCTAGTGGTTTGTTGCAGGGTGAGCAGTTCTTC. This encodes CASGLLQGEQFF.

The rearrangement uses TRBV5-1 and TRBJ2-3, with D tentatively TRBD1 (5 bases). Germline V CDR1 and CDR2: SGHRS, YFSETQ. The length of the CDR3 is 15 residues. V shed 0 bases and J shed 1 base, with 9 bases lying between them. CDR3 sequence reads: CASSLALGGTDTQYF. The CDR3 DNA follows: TGCGCCAGCAGCTTGGCTCTAGGGGGCACAGATACGCAGTATTTT.